These 20 T cell receptor beta chains were all obtained from the same sample, sequenced in a study of cytomegalovirus exposure and HLA in healthy donors. With 60 Vbeta and 13 Jbeta primers, the PCR was carried out. TCRdb keeps only in-frame clones here, not all; method: immunoSEQ multiplex PCR. Among some 150,000 clones listed, around 80% were seen once. The sample was PBMCs. Source of these receptors: a woman aged 45 to 65 in good health and CMV-seropositive.

The V and J genes are TRBV5-4 and TRBJ2-7; 9 nucleotides line up with TRBD2. Germline V gene sequence: CDR1 SGHNT, CDR2 YYREEE (reference sequence). CDR3 length: 14 residues. Trimming removed 1 base from V and 6 bases from J; junction bases left unmatched: 5. The CDR3: CASSLNSGSGEQYF. The CDR3 coding sequence is TGTGCCAGCAGCTTGAATAGCGGGAGCGGCGAGCAGTACTTC.

This clone appeared once. V usage is TRBV11-3 and J usage is TRBJ2-2, with 10 bases lining up with TRBD2. This CDR3 has 15 amino acids. J was trimmed by 4 bases and V by 5 bases; bases with no gene match: 4. Germline CDR1 and CDR2: SGHNT and YENEEA. The CDR3, as DNA: TGTGCCAGCAGCCCTCGGACTAGCGGCACCGGGGAGCTGTTTTTT. Protein sequence: CASSPRTSGTGELFF.

The CDR3 loop is CASSSAGGLAGPYF. The CDR3 DNA follows: TGCGCCAGCAGCTCCGCCGGAGGGCTAGCCGGGCCGTACTTC. The chain recombines TRBV5-1 with TRBJ2-5; D may be TRBD2 (6 bases). V was shortened by 3 bases and J by 13 bases, with 22 bases between the two germline ends. The germline CDR1 and CDR2 sequences are SGHRS and YFSETQ. The CDR3 runs 14 residues.

The chain employs TRBV7-2 and TRBJ1-6; weak D call: TRBD1 (6 bases). CDR1 and CDR2 from the germline V gene are SGHTA and FQGNSA. The CDR3 has 15 residues. Trimming removed 1 base at V and 9 bases at J, with 13 bases between. CDR3 loop: CASSLVGQGSSPLHF. CDR3 coding DNA: TGTGCCAGCAGCTTAGTAGGGCAGGGGAGTTCACCCCTCCACTTT.

The CDR3 DNA reads as TGTGCCTGGAGTGTACAGGGCGACACTGAAGCTTTCTTT. Translated, it gives CAWSVQGDTEAFF. The V and J genes are TRBV30 and TRBJ1-1; TRBD1 might be the D (6 bases). Germline lookup yields CDR1 GTSNPN and CDR2 SVGIG (reference sequence). The CDR3 sequence is 13 residues long. V lost 0 bases to trimming and J lost 3 bases, with 8 bases between them.

This clone came up once. This chain uses TRBV5-1 with TRBJ1-6, with TRBD1 identical over 8 bases. The CDR3 has 15 amino acids. Germline-derived CDR1 and CDR2 are SGHRS and YFSETQ. Trimming removed 2 bases from V and 10 bases from J; junction bases left unmatched: 8. The CDR3 here is CASSLDRGGGSPLHF. The CDR3 nucleotides read TGCGCCAGCAGCTTAGACAGGGGAGGAGGGTCACCCCTCCACTTT. Together with reference TRBV5-1 and TRBJ1-6, the CDR3 gives the full variable domain: KAGVTQTPRYLIKTRGQQVTLSCSPISGHRSVSWYQQTPGQGLQFLFEYFSETQRNKGNFPGRFSGRQFSNSRSEMNVSTLELGDSALYLCASSLDRGGGSPLHFGNGTRLTVT.

This sequence joins TRBV25-1 and TRBJ1-2; weak D call: TRBD1 (5 bases). This CDR3 is built from 14 residues. Germline V gives CDR1 MGHDK, CDR2 SYGVNS. The V and J ends lost 3 bases and 5 bases respectively, with 13 bases between them. The CDR3: CASSDGAGWYGYTF. The CDR3 DNA follows: TGTGCCAGCAGTGATGGGGCAGGGTGGTATGGCTACACCTTC.

This sequence joins TRBV5-1 and TRBJ1-1; 7 positions agree with TRBD1. CDR1 is SGHRS, CDR2 YFSETQ, per germline. Unmatched junction bases numbered 9, after V lost 0 bases and J lost 4 bases. The CDR3 sequence is 16 residues long. The chain's CDR3 is CASSLGNRGGGTEAFF. CDR3 nucleotide sequence: TGCGCCAGCAGCTTGGGGAACAGGGGAGGTGGCACTGAAGCTTTCTTT.

The V call is TRBV7-9, the J call TRBJ1-1, with 8 bases fitting TRBD1. The CDR3 sequence is 15 residues long. CDR1 and CDR2 from the germline V gene are SEHNR and FQNEAQ (reference sequence). Trimming removed 0 bases from V and 1 base from J; junction bases left unmatched: 1. In DNA form, the CDR3 reads TGTGCCAGCAGCTTAGCGACAGGGGCGAACACTGAAGCTTTCTTT. This translates into CASSLATGANTEAFF.

CDR3 sequence (DNA): TGTGCCAGCAAGAAGATAGGGGGCTACGAGCAGTACTTC. Its translation is CASKKIGGYEQYF. The genes are TRBV6-1 and TRBJ2-7, with a tentative D call TRBD1 (6 bases). The germline CDR1 and CDR2 sequences are MNHNS and SASEGT. The V gene lost 7 bases and the J gene lost 3 bases, with 13 bases spanning the gap. The CDR3 sequence is 13 residues long.

In DNA, the CDR3 is TGTGCCAGTAGTGAGACAGGGGGATCCTATGGCTACACCTTC. It specifies CASSETGGSYGYTF. J is TRBJ1-2 and V is TRBV19; 9 bases are a match to TRBD1. The CDR3 runs 14 residues. V dropped 5 bases and J dropped 4; count of bases not matched to a gene: 5. Germline V gene sequence: CDR1 LNHDA, CDR2 SQIVND (reference sequence).

A few counts support this clone. The J gene is TRBJ2-7, the V gene TRBV5-1, with a tentative D call TRBD2 (6 bases). This CDR3 region has 13 residues. Germline V gives CDR1 SGHRS, CDR2 YFSETQ. V lost 4 bases and J lost 0, with 8 bases in between. The CDR3 DNA sequence: TGCGCCAGCAGCGGGACTCACTCCTACGAGCAGTACTTC. Its translation: CASSGTHSYEQYF. Combining the CDR3 with reference TRBV5-1 and TRBJ2-7 gives the whole variable domain KAGVTQTPRYLIKTRGQQVTLSCSPISGHRSVSWYQQTPGQGLQFLFEYFSETQRNKGNFPGRFSGRQFSNSRSEMNVSTLELGDSALYLCASSGTHSYEQYFGPGTRLTVT.

The CDR3 spells CASGSHPRNTEAFF. The CDR3 DNA sequence: TGTGCCAGCGGCTCGCACCCGCGGAACACTGAAGCTTTCTTT. The chain joins TRBV5-4 to TRBJ1-1; D is unresolved. The CDR3 length is 14 residues. V lost 7 bases and J 1 base, leaving 14 bases between the germline ends. Germline V lookup: CDR1 SGHNT, CDR2 YYREEE (reference sequence).

J is TRBJ1-2 and V is TRBV15; 10 bases map to TRBD1. CDR1 is LNHNV and CDR2 is YYDKDF in the germline V gene (reference sequence). The CDR3 extends over 17 amino acids. The ends lost 1 base at V and 3 bases at J; junction bases unmatched: 8. CDR3 in amino acids: CATSRVSTGGAYYGYTF. CDR3 sequence (DNA): TGTGCCACCAGCAGAGTCTCGACAGGGGGCGCTTACTATGGCTACACCTTC.

The chain combines TRBV18 with TRBJ2-2; D is ambiguous. Per the germline V gene, CDR1 is KGHSH and CDR2 is LQKENI. The V end lost 3 bases, the J end lost 4 bases, and 6 bases lay between the germline ends. This CDR3 region has 13 residues. The CDR3 loop is CASSPTSTGELFF. The CDR3 nucleotides are TGTGCCAGCTCACCTACATCCACCGGGGAGCTGTTTTTT.

V usage is TRBV5-4 and J usage is TRBJ2-2; 8 bases are a match to TRBD2. Germline CDR1 reads SGHNT; CDR2 reads YYREEE (reference sequence). The CDR3 loop spans 16 amino acids. With V trimmed by 3 bases and J by 2 bases, 6 bases remained unmatched. CDR3 loop: CASSSGGRSNTGELFF. The CDR3 bases are TGTGCCAGCAGCTCGGGGGGGCGGTCAAACACCGGGGAGCTGTTTTTT.

The rearrangement links TRBV2 to TRBJ2-2; weak D call: TRBD2 (6 bases). Germline values: CDR1 SNHLY, CDR2 FYNNEI. Trimming shortened V by 8 bases and J by 4 bases, and 14 bases separated the two germline ends. The CDR3 has 14 amino acids. CDR3 sequence: CASSTSRSTGELFF. CDR3 nucleotides: TGTGCCAGCTCTACTAGCCGCAGCACCGGGGAGCTGTTTTTT.

The V gene is TRBV5-4, the J gene TRBJ2-3, with 12 positions matching TRBD2. This CDR3 contains 17 residues. After removal of 5 bases from V and 5 bases from J, the junction contained 12 bases not matched to a gene. Germline lookup yields CDR1 SGHNT and CDR2 YYREEE (reference sequence). CDR3 region: CASRPDPSGGARDTQYF. DNA for the CDR3: TGTGCCAGCAGACCAGATCCTAGCGGGGGGGCCCGAGATACGCAGTATTTT.

The gene calls are TRBV5-1 and TRBJ2-1; D is uncertain. This CDR3 contains 14 residues. Looked up from germline, CDR1 is SGHRS and CDR2 is YFSETQ. Trimming left V 0 bases short and J 6 bases short, with 10 bases between. CDR3: CASSLEGWANEQFF. CDR3 DNA sequence: TGCGCCAGCAGCTTGGAAGGCTGGGCCAATGAGCAGTTCTTC.

The V gene is TRBV4-2, the J gene TRBJ2-2, with D maybe TRBD1 (6 bases). The CDR3 spans 17 residues. With 0 bases removed from V and 4 bases from J, the gap between germline ends came to 15 bases. Germline V gene lookup returns CDR1 LGHNA and CDR2 YNFKEQ. This chain's CDR3 is CASSQDRNRAGTGELFF. CDR3 DNA sequence: TGTGCCAGCAGCCAAGACCGTAACAGGGCCGGCACCGGGGAGCTGTTTTTT.